The 22 T cell receptor beta chains below all came from one sample that was sequenced in a study of blood T cell repertoires in COVID-19. Data came from immunoSEQ multiplex PCR; TCRdb stores just in-frame clones and leaves some out. Altogether about 100,000 clones are present, 91% being singletons, with the ten largest covering around 16%. The sample taken for sequencing was peripheral blood. All receptors derive from a man in his forties or fifties with acute or convalescent COVID-19.

This chain uses TRBV7-6 with TRBJ1-4, with D possibly matching TRBD1 (5 bases). CDR1 and CDR2 (germline): SGHVS, FNYEAQ. The V end was cut by 1 base, the J end by 0 bases, with 18 bases between. This CDR3 has 19 amino acids. The CDR3 region has the DNA TGTGCCAGCAGCTTAGACCCGCTCGGGGGAGTTGCAACTAATGAAAAACTGTTTTTT. Its protein is CASSLDPLGGVATNEKLFF.

The chain joins TRBV13 to TRBJ2-2, with TRBD2 identical over 9 bases. CDR1 is PRHDT, CDR2 FYEKMQ, per germline (reference sequence). The CDR3 sequence is 16 residues long. With 5 bases clipped from V and 4 bases from J, the junction kept 8 bases outside the gene matches. The CDR3 loop is CASSRSGGPGTGELFF. CDR3 in DNA: TGTGCCAGCAGCCGAAGCGGGGGGCCGGGCACCGGGGAGCTGTTTTTT.

The J gene is TRBJ2-2, the V gene TRBV6-5, with 7 bases identical to TRBD2. Losses at the gene ends were 5 bases for V and 5 bases for J; bases not matched to a gene: 8. Germline V lookup: CDR1 MNHEY, CDR2 SVGAGI. This CDR3 has 15 residues. CDR3 sequence (DNA): TGTGCCAGCAGTAGCGGGACTATTAAAACCGGGGAGCTGTTTTTT. Translation gives CASSSGTIKTGELFF.

This sequence joins TRBV6-5 and TRBJ1-3; 7 nucleotides align to TRBD1. CDR3 length: 16 amino acids. V lost 2 bases to trimming and J lost 4 bases; unmatched junction nucleotides: 8. CDR1 and CDR2 (germline): MNHEY, SVGAGI. In nucleotides, the CDR3 is TGTGCCAGCAGTTACGCCTGGACAGGTTCAGGAAACACCATATATTTT. The encoded protein is CASSYAWTGSGNTIYF.

This chain uses TRBV7-6 with TRBJ2-7, with 7 bases identical to TRBD2. Germline V gene sequence: CDR1 SGHVS, CDR2 FNYEAQ. The CDR3 is made up of 16 amino acids. The J segment lost 2 bases and the V segment lost 0 bases, leaving 7 bases of the junction unmatched. CDR3 residues: CASSLAAGGGAYEQYF. The CDR3 DNA sequence: TGTGCCAGCAGCTTAGCGGCTGGGGGGGGAGCCTACGAGCAGTACTTC.

The V gene is TRBV27, the J gene TRBJ1-2; 8 nucleotides agree with TRBD1. The CDR3 totals 14 residues. The V gene's germline CDR1 is MNHEY and CDR2 SMNVEV (reference sequence). The V gene end was trimmed by 6 bases and the J gene end by 7 bases; junction bases not matched to a gene: 10. The CDR3 protein is CASSPDRASTGYTF. The CDR3 region has the DNA TGTGCCAGCAGCCCGGACAGGGCGAGTACTGGCTACACCTTC.

This clone appeared a few times. V is TRBV18 and J is TRBJ2-7; 7 bases agree with TRBD1. The CDR3 covers 15 residues. J lost 4 bases, V lost 6 bases, and 12 bases had no gene match. Germline V gene lookup returns CDR1 KGHSH and CDR2 LQKENI. DNA for the CDR3: TGTGCCAGCTCCAGTGGGGACAGCCCTTCTTACGAGCAGTACTTC. It yields the protein CASSSGDSPSYEQYF.

V and J are TRBV19 and TRBJ1-1; 8 bases line up with TRBD1. Losses at the gene ends were 7 bases for V and 2 bases for J; bases not matched to a gene: 6. Germline lookup yields CDR1 LNHDA and CDR2 SQIVND (reference sequence). CDR3 length: 14 residues. Written as DNA, the CDR3 is TGTGCCAGTATCTCGGACAGGGTTAACACTGAAGCTTTCTTT. This sequence encodes CASISDRVNTEAFF.

V and J are TRBV27 and TRBJ1-6; D is undetermined. This CDR3 comprises 14 residues. The germline V gene encodes CDR1 MNHEY and CDR2 SMNVEV (reference sequence). V dropped 3 bases and J dropped 6 bases, with 9 bases sitting between them. The CDR3 region has the DNA TGTGCCAGCAGTTTGCGAGGGAGTAATTCACCCCTCCACTTT. It translates to CASSLRGSNSPLHF.

This rearrangement joins TRBV4-1 to TRBJ2-1; TRBD2 matches at 12 bases. The V gene end was trimmed by 9 bases and the J gene end by 7 bases; junction bases not matched to a gene: 13. CDR1 is MGHRA and CDR2 is YSYEKL in the germline V gene. This CDR3 is 16 amino acids long. In nucleotides, the CDR3 is TGCGCCAGGGCGGGGACTAGCGGGCGATCTAGGAATGAGCAGTTCTTC. Translation gives CARAGTSGRSRNEQFF.

V and J are TRBV11-2 and TRBJ2-7; D may be TRBD2 (5 bases). This CDR3 is 13 amino acids long. The V end was cut by 5 bases, the J end by 6 bases, with 14 bases between. The V gene's germline CDR1 is SGHAT and CDR2 FQNNGV. The CDR3 here is CASSRDYRGEQYF. CDR3 nucleotides: TGTGCCAGCAGCCGAGATTACCGGGGCGAGCAGTACTTC.

The V and J genes are TRBV19 and TRBJ2-5, with 11 positions matching TRBD2. The trim removed 7 bases at V and 2 bases at J, leaving 6 bases unmatched. The V gene's germline CDR1 is LNHDA and CDR2 SQIVND (reference sequence). This CDR3 has 15 amino acids. For the CDR3, the DNA is TGTGCCAGTACCAGACTAGCGGGGAGTCAAGAGACCCAGTACTTC. Its protein product is CASTRLAGSQETQYF.

The CDR3 sequence: CASSEVQLKDIHYTF. CDR3 bases: TGTGCCAGCAGTGAAGTACAGTTAAAGGACATCCACTACACCTTC. The rearrangement uses TRBV6-1 and TRBJ1-2, with D perhaps TRBD1 (5 bases). The length of the CDR3 is 15 residues. Trimming pared 1 base from V and 10 bases from J, leaving 19 bases between. Germline assignment: CDR1 MNHNS and CDR2 SASEGT.

V usage is TRBV5-1 and J usage is TRBJ2-7; TRBD1 might be the D (5 bases). The V end was cut by 0 bases, the J end by 2 bases, with 12 bases between. The CDR3 runs 15 residues. In germline, CDR1 is SGHRS, CDR2 YFSETQ. The CDR3 coding sequence is TGCGCCAGCAGCTTGGACAGGTTCCAAACCTACGAGCAGTACTTC. Protein sequence: CASSLDRFQTYEQYF.

The chain uses TRBV11-3 and TRBJ2-5; D might be TRBD1 (6 bases). The CDR3 has 15 residues. V lost 1 base, J lost 4 bases, and 13 bases lay in between. Germline V gene data show CDR1 as SGHNT and CDR2 as YENEEA. The CDR3 here is CASSLGRQAGETQYF. CDR3 bases: TGTGCCAGCAGCTTAGGGAGACAGGCGGGAGAGACCCAGTACTTC.

The chain is built from TRBV12-3 or TRBV12-4 and TRBJ2-4; D call uncertain. V gave up 6 bases and J gave up 9 bases, with 15 bases separating them. This CDR3 has 13 residues. This CDR3 reads CASSPDQESIQYF. The DNA for the CDR3 is TGTGCCAGCAGCCCAGATCAGGAAAGCATTCAGTACTTC.

The V call is TRBV30, the J call TRBJ2-5, with D possibly matching TRBD2 (5 bases). CDR3 length equals 13 residues. Looked up from germline, CDR1 is GTSNPN and CDR2 is SVGIG (reference sequence). V was shortened by 0 bases and J by 5 bases, with 10 bases between the two germline ends. CDR3 sequence (DNA): TGTGCCTGGAGTGTACTAGTGCGGGAGACCCAGTACTTC. Translating gives CAWSVLVRETQYF.

The chain uses TRBV5-4 and TRBJ2-1; 7 positions agree with TRBD1. Germline V gene data show CDR1 as SGHNT and CDR2 as YYREEE (reference sequence). The CDR3 spans 16 residues. V shed 4 bases, J shed 6 bases, and the junction held 13 bases outside the gene matches. CDR3 nucleotide sequence: TGTGCCAGCAGCGCTACAGGGGTAGTTGTGGGCAATGAGCAGTTCTTC. Translated: CASSATGVVVGNEQFF.

V gene TRBV4-1 combines with J gene TRBJ2-1, with a possible D match to TRBD1 (5 bases). Germline values: CDR1 MGHRA, CDR2 YSYEKL. Deletions cut 0 bases from V and 4 bases from J, with 13 bases between. This CDR3 comprises 16 residues. In DNA form, the CDR3 reads TGCGCCAGCAGCCAAGAATTCGTCGGACAATACAATGAGCAGTTCTTC. It translates to CASSQEFVGQYNEQFF.

The chain couples TRBV2 to TRBJ1-1; D not resolved. The CDR3 is 14 residues long. V was pared by 9 bases and J by 7 bases, with 21 bases between. Germline V gives CDR1 SNHLY, CDR2 FYNNEI. DNA for the CDR3: TGTGCCAGAGCCTATTACGGTGGAGCGGATGAAGCTTTCTTT. It codes for CARAYYGGADEAFF.

V and J are TRBV6-1 and TRBJ1-5; D gene unclear. Germline loops: CDR1 MNHNS, CDR2 SASEGT. The CDR3 is made up of 14 amino acids. Trimming took 1 base from V and 2 from J, leaving 6 bases between them. The CDR3 DNA sequence: TGTGCCAGCAGTGAAGGGGGAGGCAATCAGCCCCAGCATTTT. Encoded protein: CASSEGGGNQPQHF.

V usage is TRBV7-2 and J usage is TRBJ1-6; TRBD1 aligns across 11 bases. Germline CDR1 is SGHTA and CDR2 is FQGNSA. The CDR3 contains 16 residues. The ends lost 5 bases at V and 10 bases at J; junction bases unmatched: 10. CDR3 in DNA: TGTGCCAGCAGCCCCGCGGGACAGGGGGGAAGATCACCCCTCCACTTT. Protein product: CASSPAGQGGRSPLHF.